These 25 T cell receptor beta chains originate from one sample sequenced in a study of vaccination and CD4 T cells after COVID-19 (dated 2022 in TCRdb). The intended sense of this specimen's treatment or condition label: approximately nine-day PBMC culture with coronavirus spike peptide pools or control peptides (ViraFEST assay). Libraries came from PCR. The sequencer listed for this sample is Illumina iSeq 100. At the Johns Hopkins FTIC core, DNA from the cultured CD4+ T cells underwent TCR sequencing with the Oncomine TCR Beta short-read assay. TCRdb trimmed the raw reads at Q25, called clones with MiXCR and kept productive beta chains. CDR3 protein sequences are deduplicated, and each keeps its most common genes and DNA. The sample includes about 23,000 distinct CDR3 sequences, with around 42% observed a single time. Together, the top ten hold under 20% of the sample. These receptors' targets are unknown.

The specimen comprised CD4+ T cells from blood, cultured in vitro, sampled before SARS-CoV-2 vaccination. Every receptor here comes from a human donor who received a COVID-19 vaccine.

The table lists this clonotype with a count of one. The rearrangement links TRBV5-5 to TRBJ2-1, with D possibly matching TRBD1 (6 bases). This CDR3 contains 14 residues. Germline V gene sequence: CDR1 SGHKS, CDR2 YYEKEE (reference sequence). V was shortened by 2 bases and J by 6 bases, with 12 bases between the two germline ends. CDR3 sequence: CASSFPRQVNEQFF. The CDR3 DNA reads TGTGCCAGCAGCTTTCCTAGACAGGTCAATGAGCAGTTCTTC.

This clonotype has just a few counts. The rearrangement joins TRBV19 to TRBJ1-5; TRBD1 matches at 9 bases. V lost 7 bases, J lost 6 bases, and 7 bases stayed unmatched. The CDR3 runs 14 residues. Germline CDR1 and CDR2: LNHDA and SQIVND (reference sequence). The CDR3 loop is CASTRTGAAQPQHF. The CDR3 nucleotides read TGTGCCAGTACTCGGACAGGGGCGGCTCAGCCCCAGCATTTT.

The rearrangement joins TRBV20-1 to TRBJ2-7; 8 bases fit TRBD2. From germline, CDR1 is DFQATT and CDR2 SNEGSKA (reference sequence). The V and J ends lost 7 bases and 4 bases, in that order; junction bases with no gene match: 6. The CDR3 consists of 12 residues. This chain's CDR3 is CSGRGGRYEQYF. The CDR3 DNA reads TGCAGTGGTCGGGGGGGCCGGTACGAGCAGTACTTC.

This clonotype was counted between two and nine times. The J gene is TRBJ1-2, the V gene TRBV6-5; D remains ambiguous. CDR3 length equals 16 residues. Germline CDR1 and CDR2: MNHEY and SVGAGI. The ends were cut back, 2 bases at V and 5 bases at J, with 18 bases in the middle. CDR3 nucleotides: TGTGCCAGCAGTTACGGGCAGCCATCTATACTGTATGGCTACACCTTC. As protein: CASSYGQPSILYGYTF.

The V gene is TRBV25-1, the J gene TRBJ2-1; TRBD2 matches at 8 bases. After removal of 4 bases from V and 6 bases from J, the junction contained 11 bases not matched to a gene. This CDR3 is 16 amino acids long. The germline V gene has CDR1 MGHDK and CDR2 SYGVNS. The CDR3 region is CASSGLRGEVRNEQFF. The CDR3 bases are TGTGCCAGCAGTGGACTGCGGGGGGAGGTCCGCAATGAGCAGTTCTTC.

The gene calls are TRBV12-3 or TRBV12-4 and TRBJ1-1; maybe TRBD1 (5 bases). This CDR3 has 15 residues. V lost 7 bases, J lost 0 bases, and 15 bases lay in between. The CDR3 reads CASTPGLIMNTEAFF. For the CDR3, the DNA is TGTGCCAGCACCCCGGGACTCATCATGAACACTGAAGCTTTCTTT.

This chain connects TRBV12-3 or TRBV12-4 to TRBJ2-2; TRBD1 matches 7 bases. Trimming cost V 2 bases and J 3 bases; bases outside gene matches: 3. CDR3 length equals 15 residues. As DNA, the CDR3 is TGTGCCAGCAGTTTAAGCGACAGGGACACCGGGGAGCTGTTTTTT. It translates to CASSLSDRDTGELFF.

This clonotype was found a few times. The CDR3 reads CASMVGRTEGGYTF. The CDR3 nucleotides read TGTGCCAGCATGGTGGGCAGGACAGAAGGTGGCTACACCTTC. The V gene is TRBV2, the J gene TRBJ1-2, with a tentative D call TRBD1 (6 bases). Trimming took off 7 bases at V and 7 bases at J, with 19 bases between the two ends. CDR3 size: 14 residues. The germline V gene encodes CDR1 SNHLY and CDR2 FYNNEI.

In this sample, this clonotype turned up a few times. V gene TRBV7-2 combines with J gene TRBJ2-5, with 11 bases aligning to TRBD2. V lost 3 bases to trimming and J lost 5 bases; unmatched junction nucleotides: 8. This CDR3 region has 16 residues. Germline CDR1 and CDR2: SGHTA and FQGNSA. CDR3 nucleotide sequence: TGTGCCAGCAGCTTCCTATTAGCGGGGGGGCAGGAGACCCAGTACTTC. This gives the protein CASSFLLAGGQETQYF.

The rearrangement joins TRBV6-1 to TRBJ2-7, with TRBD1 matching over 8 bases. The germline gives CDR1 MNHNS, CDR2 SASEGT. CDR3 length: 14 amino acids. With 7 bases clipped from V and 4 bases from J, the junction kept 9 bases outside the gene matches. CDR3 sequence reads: CASNLGRGRYEQYF. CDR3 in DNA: TGTGCCAGCAATCTTGGCAGGGGGCGGTACGAGCAGTACTTC.

Here the CDR3 reads CASKLQGASEKLFF. CDR3 bases: TGTGCCAGCAAACTCCAGGGGGCGAGTGAAAAACTGTTTTTT. The V gene is TRBV6-1, the J gene TRBJ1-4, with TRBD1 identical over 8 bases. Germline V CDR1 and CDR2: MNHNS, SASEGT. The CDR3 sequence is 14 residues long. V shed 7 bases, J shed 7 bases, and the junction held 8 bases outside the gene matches.

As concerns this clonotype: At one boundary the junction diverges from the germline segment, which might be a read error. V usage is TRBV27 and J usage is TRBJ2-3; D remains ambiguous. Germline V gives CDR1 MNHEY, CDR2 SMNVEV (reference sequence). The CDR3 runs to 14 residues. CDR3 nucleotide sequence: TGTGCTAGCAAGCCGGAAAAAGTTACAGATACGCAGTATTTT. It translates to CASKPEKVTDTQYF.

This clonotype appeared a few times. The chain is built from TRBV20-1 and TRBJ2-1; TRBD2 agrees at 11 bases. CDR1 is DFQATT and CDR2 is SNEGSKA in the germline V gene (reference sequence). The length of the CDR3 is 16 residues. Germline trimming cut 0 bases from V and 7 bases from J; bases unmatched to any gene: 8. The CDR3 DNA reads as TGCAGTGCTAGAGACGCGACTAGCGGGGTGAGGAATGAGCAGTTCTTC. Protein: CSARDATSGVRNEQFF.

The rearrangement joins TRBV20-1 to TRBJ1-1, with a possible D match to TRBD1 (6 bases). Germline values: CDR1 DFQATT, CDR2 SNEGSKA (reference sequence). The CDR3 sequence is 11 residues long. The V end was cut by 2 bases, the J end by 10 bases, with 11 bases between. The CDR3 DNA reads TGCAGTGCTAGATCTATCAGGGGAGCTTTCTTT. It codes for CSARSIRGAFF.

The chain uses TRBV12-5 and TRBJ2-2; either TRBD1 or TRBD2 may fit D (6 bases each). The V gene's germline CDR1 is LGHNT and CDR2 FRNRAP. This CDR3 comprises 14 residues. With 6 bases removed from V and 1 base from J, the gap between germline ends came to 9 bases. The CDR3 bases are TGTGCTAGTGGGAAGGGGGGGAACACCGGGGAGCTGTTTTTT. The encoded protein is CASGKGGNTGELFF.

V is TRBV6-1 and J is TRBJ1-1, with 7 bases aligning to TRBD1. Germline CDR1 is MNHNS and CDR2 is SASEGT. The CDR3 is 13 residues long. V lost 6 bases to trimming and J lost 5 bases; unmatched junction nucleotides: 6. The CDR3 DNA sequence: TGTGCCAGCAGCCCCACAGGGGAAACTGAAGCTTTCTTT. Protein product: CASSPTGETEAFF.

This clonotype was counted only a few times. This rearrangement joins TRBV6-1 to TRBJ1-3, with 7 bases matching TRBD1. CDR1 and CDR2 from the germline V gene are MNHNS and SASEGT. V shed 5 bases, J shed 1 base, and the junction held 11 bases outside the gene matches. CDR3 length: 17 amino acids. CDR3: CASSTRTGRSSGNTIYF. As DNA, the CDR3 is TGTGCCAGCAGTACCCGGACAGGACGTAGTTCTGGAAACACCATATATTTT.

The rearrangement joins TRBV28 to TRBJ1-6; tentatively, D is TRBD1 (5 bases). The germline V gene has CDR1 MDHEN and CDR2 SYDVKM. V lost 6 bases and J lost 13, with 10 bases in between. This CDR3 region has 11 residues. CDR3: CASSTGVPLHF. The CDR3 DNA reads TGTGCCAGCAGCACAGGAGTGCCCCTCCACTTT.

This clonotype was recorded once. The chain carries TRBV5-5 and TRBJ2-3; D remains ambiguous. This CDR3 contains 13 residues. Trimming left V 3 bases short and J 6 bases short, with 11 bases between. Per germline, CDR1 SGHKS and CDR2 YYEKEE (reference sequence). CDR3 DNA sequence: TGTGCCAGCAGCTGGGCCGTGGTGGATACGCAGTATTTT. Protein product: CASSWAVVDTQYF.

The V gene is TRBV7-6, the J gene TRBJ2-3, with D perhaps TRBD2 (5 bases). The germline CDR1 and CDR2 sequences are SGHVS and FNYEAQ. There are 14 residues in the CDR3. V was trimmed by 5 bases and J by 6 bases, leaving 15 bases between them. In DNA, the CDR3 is TGTGCCAGCAGCCTAAGTTGGCGGAGGGATACGCAGTATTTT. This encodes CASSLSWRRDTQYF.

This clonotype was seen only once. The CDR3 DNA sequence: TGTGCCAGCAGCAAACACAGGGGGGGAAACTATGGCTACACCTTC. Encoded protein: CASSKHRGGNYGYTF. The V and J genes are TRBV21-1 and TRBJ1-2; no check of the table's D call, TRBD1, against the DNA was made. TRBV21-1 is termed a pseudogene. The CDR3 has 15 amino acids.

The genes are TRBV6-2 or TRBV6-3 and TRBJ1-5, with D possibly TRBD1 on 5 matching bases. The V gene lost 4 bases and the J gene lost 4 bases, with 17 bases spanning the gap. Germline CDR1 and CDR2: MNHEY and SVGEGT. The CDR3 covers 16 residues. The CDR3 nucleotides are TGTGCCAGCAGTTCTCCCAGGCGACAGTTTAATCAGCCCCAGCATTTT. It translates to CASSSPRRQFNQPQHF.

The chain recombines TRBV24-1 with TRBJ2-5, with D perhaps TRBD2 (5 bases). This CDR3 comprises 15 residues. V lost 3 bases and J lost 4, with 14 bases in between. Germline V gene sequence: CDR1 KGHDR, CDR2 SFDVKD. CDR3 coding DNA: TGTGCCACCAGTGATGCGACCGGAAGCGGAGAGACCCAGTACTTC. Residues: CATSDATGSGETQYF.

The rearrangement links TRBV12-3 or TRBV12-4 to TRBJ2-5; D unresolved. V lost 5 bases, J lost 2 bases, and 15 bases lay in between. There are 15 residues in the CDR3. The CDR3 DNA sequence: TGTGCCAGCAGTACACCCTTAGAACCACAAGAGACCCAGTACTTC. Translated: CASSTPLEPQETQYF.

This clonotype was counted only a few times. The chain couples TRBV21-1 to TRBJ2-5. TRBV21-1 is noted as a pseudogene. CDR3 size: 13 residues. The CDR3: CASSNGSRKTQYF. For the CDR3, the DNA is TGTGCCAGCAGCAACGGTAGCAGAAAGACCCAGTACTTC.